This entry lists 21 T cell receptor beta chains sequenced from one sample in a study of T cell repertoires in cytomegalovirus infection. TCRdb reanalysed the reads using MiXCR and keeps one entry per CDR3 protein. The data hold about half a million distinct CDR3 sequences, with roughly 34% observed a single time. No antigen has been identified for these receptors. The input for sequencing was cultured PBMCs, taken from culture after CMV antigen stimulation. Every receptor here comes from a human donor in good health (CMV status not recorded). Some clones in this sample may be carry-over from other donors' samples.

This clonotype was detected only a few times. V is TRBV7-2 and J is TRBJ2-1; D tentatively reads TRBD1 or TRBD2 (5 bases each). Trimming removed 3 bases at V and 0 bases at J, with 9 bases between. The CDR3 is made up of 15 amino acids. CDR1 SGHTA and CDR2 FQGNSA come from the germline V gene. Here the CDR3 DNA reads TGTGCCAGCAGCTTCGGGACCAACTCCTACAATGAGCAGTTCTTC. Its protein is CASSFGTNSYNEQFF.

The chain recombines TRBV27 with TRBJ2-2; D unresolved. V lost 3 bases and J 7 bases, leaving 12 bases between the germline ends. This CDR3 has 14 amino acids. Germline V CDR1 and CDR2: MNHEY, SMNVEV (reference sequence). The CDR3 here is CASSFPPGGGELFF. The DNA for the CDR3 is TGTGCCAGCAGTTTCCCCCCGGGCGGCGGGGAGCTGTTTTTT.

This clonotype has more than one count but fewer than ten. V is TRBV7-8 and J is TRBJ1-1; D remains ambiguous. Germline V lookup: CDR1 SGHVS, CDR2 FQNEAQ. V was pared by 2 bases and J by 11 bases, with 9 bases between. The length of the CDR3 is 11 residues. The CDR3 protein is CASSLPGPAFF. The CDR3 nucleotides read TGTGCCAGCAGCTTACCCGGACCGGCTTTCTTT.

The V call is TRBV29-1, the J call TRBJ1-4, with D tentatively TRBD1 (6 bases). The CDR3 has 15 amino acids. Germline CDR1 reads SQVTM; CDR2 reads ANQGSEA. Trimming removed 5 bases at V and 8 bases at J, with 21 bases between. The CDR3 reads CSVTPLGGYGEKLFF. In DNA, the CDR3 is TGCAGCGTTACACCTCTAGGGGGGTATGGGGAAAAACTGTTTTTT. Based on the CDR3 plus reference TRBV29-1 and TRBJ1-4, the full variable domain is SAVISQKPSRDICQRGTSLTIQCQVDSQVTMMFWYRQQPGQSLTLIATANQGSEATYESGFVIDKFPISRPNLTFSTLTVSNMSPEDSSIYLCSVTPLGGYGEKLFFGSGTQLSVL.

The gene calls are TRBV19 and TRBJ2-1; a weak D match, TRBD1 (6 bases). Germline V gene data show CDR1 as LNHDA and CDR2 as SQIVND (reference sequence). V lost 0 bases and J 3 bases, leaving 15 bases between the germline ends. The CDR3 contains 17 residues. This CDR3 is CASSIDGGRGFYNEQFF. Here the CDR3 DNA reads TGTGCCAGTAGTATAGATGGGGGCAGGGGATTCTACAATGAGCAGTTCTTC.

This clonotype appeared a few times. This chain links TRBV5-4 with TRBJ2-7; D may be TRBD1 (6 bases). CDR1 SGHNT and CDR2 YYREEE come from the germline V gene (reference sequence). This CDR3 region has 13 residues. Trimming took 3 bases from V and 2 from J, leaving 9 bases between them. Here the CDR3 DNA reads TGTGCCAGCAGCTACCAGGGGACCTACGAGCAGTACGTC. Translation: CASSYQGTYEQYV.

The V gene is TRBV12-5, the J gene TRBJ2-1; possibly TRBD1 for D (6 bases). Germline V lookup: CDR1 LGHNT, CDR2 FRNRAP. This CDR3 spans 14 amino acids. Trimming stripped 2 bases from V and 9 bases from J, with 14 bases between. In DNA, the CDR3 is TGTGCTAGTGGTTTGAATCCAGGGGTCCCTGAGCAGTTCTTC. This codes for CASGLNPGVPEQFF.

V usage is TRBV30 and J usage is TRBJ2-7, with unresolved D. V gave up 3 bases and J gave up 0 bases, with 6 bases separating them. The CDR3 extends over 12 amino acids. CDR1 is GTSNPN, CDR2 SVGIG, per germline (reference sequence). The CDR3 bases are TGTGCCTGGAGAAGCTCCTCCTACGAGCAGTACTTC. Encoded protein: CAWRSSSYEQYF.

The chain couples TRBV12-3 or TRBV12-4 to TRBJ2-3; D ambiguous. V was trimmed by 1 base and J by 2 bases, leaving 4 bases between them. The CDR3 is 13 residues long. The DNA of the CDR3 is TGTGCCAGCAGTTTAGTCGACACAGATACGCAGTATTTT. This translates into CASSLVDTDTQYF.

On this clonotype itself: Mismatch with germline at one junction end may stem from a read error. This chain joins TRBV12-3 or TRBV12-4 and TRBJ2-1, with 11 bases that match TRBD2. This CDR3 comprises 15 residues. The CDR3 here is CASRLAGGPVHEQFF. The DNA of the CDR3 is TGTGCCAGCAGGTTAGCGGGAGGGCCAGTCCATGAGCAGTTCTTC.

This chain connects TRBV19 to TRBJ2-3; D remains ambiguous. CDR3 length equals 11 residues. The V and J ends lost 9 bases and 4 bases respectively, with 8 bases between them. Germline V gene sequence: CDR1 LNHDA, CDR2 SQIVND (reference sequence). The CDR3 sequence: CASGSPDTQYF. The CDR3 DNA reads TGTGCCAGCGGTTCCCCAGATACGCAGTATTTT.

V and J are TRBV28 and TRBJ1-1; 10 nucleotides match TRBD1. Germline V gene sequence: CDR1 MDHEN, CDR2 SYDVKM. The CDR3 is made up of 15 amino acids. Germline trimming cut 8 bases from V and 0 bases from J; bases unmatched to any gene: 6. This chain's CDR3 is CASAGTGAMNTEAFF. The CDR3 DNA reads as TGTGCCAGCGCCGGGACAGGGGCTATGAACACTGAAGCTTTCTTT.

The chain has TRBV4-1 and TRBJ2-1; 8 nucleotides agree with TRBD1. Trimming removed 4 bases from V and 7 bases from J; junction bases left unmatched: 6. The CDR3 runs 14 residues. Germline-derived CDR1 and CDR2 are MGHRA and YSYEKL. The CDR3 region is CASSLRDRSNEQFF. CDR3 in DNA: TGCGCCAGCAGCCTTCGGGACAGGTCTAATGAGCAGTTCTTC.

This chain uses TRBV7-6 with TRBJ2-3, with 7 bases fitting TRBD2. This CDR3 spans 13 amino acids. V trimming: 5 bases; J trimming: 5 bases; junction bases outside the gene matches: 4. CDR1 and CDR2 (germline): SGHVS, FNYEAQ. CDR3: CASSGPGGDTQYF. CDR3 bases: TGTGCCAGCAGCGGACCGGGGGGAGATACGCAGTATTTT.

The J gene is TRBJ2-1, the V gene TRBV7-9, with 10 positions matching TRBD1. The CDR3 contains 19 residues. After removal of 5 bases from V and 3 bases from J, the junction contained 16 bases not matched to a gene. Germline CDR1 SEHNR, CDR2 FQNEAQ (reference sequence). CDR3 DNA: TGTGCCAGCAGCCCCCGCACCCCCCGGGACAGGGGTAACTACAATGAGCAGTTCTTC. Translated: CASSPRTPRDRGNYNEQFF.

This clonotype was counted ten times or more. The rearrangement uses TRBV7-2 and TRBJ2-1, with a possible D match to TRBD2 (6 bases). CDR3 length: 17 amino acids. Germline CDR1 SGHTA, CDR2 FQGNSA. Trimming pared 8 bases from V and 2 bases from J, leaving 22 bases between. As DNA, the CDR3 is TGTGCCAGCGCGCCATTACTGCAGCGGGTAGCCTACAATGAGCAGTTCTTC. This translates into CASAPLLQRVAYNEQFF.

This clonotype was observed a few times. CDR3 sequence (DNA): TGTGCCAGCAGCCCTAGCGGGATGGTGTACATTCAGTACTTC. It translates to CASSPSGMVYIQYF. V and J are TRBV11-2 and TRBJ2-4; 9 bases line up with TRBD2. V was clipped by 5 bases and J by 8 bases; unmatched bases: 7. Per the germline V gene, CDR1 is SGHAT and CDR2 is FQNNGV. The CDR3 has 14 amino acids.

This clonotype was picked up a small number of times. The chain links TRBV7-2 to TRBJ2-1; TRBD2 matches 10 bases. The V gene end was trimmed by 3 bases and the J gene end by 5 bases; junction bases not matched to a gene: 4. CDR1 SGHTA and CDR2 FQGNSA come from the germline V gene. CDR3 length equals 15 residues. This chain's CDR3 is CASSFALAGDNEQFF. In nucleotides, the CDR3 is TGTGCCAGCAGCTTCGCCCTAGCGGGGGACAATGAGCAGTTCTTC.

In this sample, this clonotype turned up many times. CDR3 sequence: CASTDTGVTEAFF. The CDR3, as DNA: TGTGCCAGCACCGACACAGGGGTCACTGAAGCTTTCTTT. J is TRBJ1-1 and V is TRBV6-2 or TRBV6-3, with 7 bases aligning to TRBD1. V lost 7 bases, J lost 4 bases, and 6 bases stayed unmatched. The CDR3 is made up of 13 amino acids. Germline V lookup: CDR1 MNHEY, CDR2 SVGEGT.

This sequence joins TRBV7-2 and TRBJ1-1, with D unclear. The CDR3 has 13 residues. V lost 3 bases to trimming and J lost 6 bases, with 11 bases between them. Looked up from germline, CDR1 is SGHTA and CDR2 is FQGNSA. The CDR3 region is CASSFLQQAEAFF. Written as DNA, the CDR3 is TGTGCCAGCAGCTTTCTTCAGCAGGCTGAAGCTTTCTTT.

This clonotype was picked up a small number of times. The chain recombines TRBV4-1 with TRBJ2-3, with TRBD2 identical over 14 bases. The germline V gene has CDR1 MGHRA and CDR2 YSYEKL. The trim removed 3 bases at V and 5 bases at J, leaving 7 bases unmatched. The CDR3 contains 17 residues. The DNA for the CDR3 is TGCGCCAGCAGCCATCCCGGGACTAGCGGGAGTGAAGATACGCAGTATTTT. It yields the protein CASSHPGTSGSEDTQYF.